This T cell receptor beta chain stems from a study of blood T cell repertoires in COVID-19. The wider study: COVID-19 samples, acute and convalescent, were from the United States, Italy and Spain. T cells, B-cell-depleted T cells, or PBMCs supplied cDNA or gDNA.

Remarks on this clone: Different DNA sequences within this sample yield the same CDR3.

The authors' processing: The assay estimated nucleated cells by amplifying reference gene primers. Sequenced by immunoSEQ multiplex PCR; TCRdb stores in-frame clones only, minus some. V, J and clone size reflect that table, while D and trimming were determined from the DNA. Here the sample spans about 190,000 clones, more than 75% being singletons. Trimming left V 1 base short and J 5 bases short, with 12 bases between. CDR1 is SGHRS, CDR2 YFSETQ, per germline. The CDR3 totals 14 residues. The chain carries TRBV5-1 and TRBJ2-5; D is perhaps TRBD2 (5 bases). Material for sequencing was peripheral blood. The TCR was taken from a human donor in a cohort sampled during active COVID-19. The CDR3 DNA sequence: TGCGCCAGCAGCTTGTCTGGGGAGACGGAGACCCAGTACTTC. This encodes CASSLSGETETQYF.